The T cell receptor beta chain under discussion was sequenced for a study of OX40 agonist ivuxolimab in advanced cancers. Across the study: Averaging about 60 years in age, with a range of 23 to 79, the cohort was more than 75% male. General study results and limits: Certain nonresponders additionally had low normalized T-cell clonal expansion. The investigators did not determine what antigen specificity the expanded peripheral T cells had.

Measured with immunoSEQ multiplex PCR; TCRdb has only the in-frame clones, and not every one. The repertoire holds tens of thousands of clones, with more than 65% as singletons. V was clipped by 3 bases and J by 5 bases; unmatched bases: 12. Germline lookup yields CDR1 SGHNT and CDR2 YENEEA. This CDR3 is built from 18 residues. Blood draws occurred at baseline, cycle 4 day 1, and cycle 7 day 1. A remark on this clone: Its antigen is as yet unknown.

The chain combines TRBV11-3 with TRBJ2-1; 11 bases line up with TRBD2. The TCR was taken from an adult with an advanced solid tumor such as melanoma, head and neck, liver or kidney cancer. Sequencing was performed on CD4+ or CD8+ T cells sorted from blood, taken in a trial of the OX40 agonist ivuxolimab. CDR3: CASSLGTGTSGDDNEQFF. CDR3 DNA: TGTGCCAGCAGCTTGGGAACCGGGACTAGCGGAGATGACAATGAGCAGTTCTTC.